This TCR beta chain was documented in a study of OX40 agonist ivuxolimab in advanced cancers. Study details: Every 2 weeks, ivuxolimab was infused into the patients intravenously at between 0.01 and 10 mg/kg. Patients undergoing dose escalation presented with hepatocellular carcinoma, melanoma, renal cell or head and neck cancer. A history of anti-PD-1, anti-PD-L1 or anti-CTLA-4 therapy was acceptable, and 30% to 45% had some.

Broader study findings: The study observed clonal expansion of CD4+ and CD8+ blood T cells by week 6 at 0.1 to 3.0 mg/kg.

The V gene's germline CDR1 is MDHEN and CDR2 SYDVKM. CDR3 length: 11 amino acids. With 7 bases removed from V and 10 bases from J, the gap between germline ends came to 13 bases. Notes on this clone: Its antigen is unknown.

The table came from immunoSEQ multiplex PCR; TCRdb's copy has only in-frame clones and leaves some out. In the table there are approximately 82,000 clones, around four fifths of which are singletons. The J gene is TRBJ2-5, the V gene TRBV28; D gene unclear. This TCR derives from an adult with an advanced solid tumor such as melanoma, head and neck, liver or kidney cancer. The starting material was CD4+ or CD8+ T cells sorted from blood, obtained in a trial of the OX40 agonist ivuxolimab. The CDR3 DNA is TGTGCCAGCACCTCCTTTGGGGTCCAGTACTTC. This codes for CASTSFGVQYF.